This entry lists 28 T cell receptor beta chains sequenced from one sample in a study of identical twins. TCRdb itself ran the 5' RACE reads through MiXCR, one entry per CDR3 protein. Of 570,000 or so distinct CDR3 sequences listed, over 8.5% are singletons. This same sample was also part of a study on yellow fever vaccine responses in identical twins.

The sequenced material came from PBMCs. The receptor set was obtained from a woman between 18 and 29 years old in good health.

This clonotype has a handful of counts. The rearrangement joins TRBV5-1 to TRBJ2-3, with D hard to call. This CDR3 is built from 16 residues. V gave up 5 bases and J gave up 0 bases, with 16 bases separating them. CDR1 and CDR2 from the germline V gene are SGHRS and YFSETQ. CDR3 nucleotides: TGCGCCAGCAGGGCCTGGACGGAAACTAGCACAGATACGCAGTATTTT. Its protein product is CASRAWTETSTDTQYF.

The chain couples TRBV4-2 to TRBJ2-3; 12 bases agree with TRBD2. With V trimmed by 0 bases and J by 3 bases, 4 bases remained unmatched. CDR3 size: 17 residues. The germline V gene has CDR1 LGHNA and CDR2 YNFKEQ. CDR3 amino acids: CASSQEGTSGRTDTQYF. CDR3 in DNA: TGTGCCAGCAGCCAAGAAGGAACTAGCGGGAGGACAGATACGCAGTATTTT.

As DNA, the CDR3 is TGTGCCAGCAGCCCTACCGGGACCGGGAACACCGGGGAGCTGTTTTTT. It translates to CASSPTGTGNTGELFF. J is TRBJ2-2 and V is TRBV7-3; D tentatively fits TRBD1 or TRBD2 (5 bases each). This CDR3 region has 16 residues. The germline V gene has CDR1 SGHTA and CDR2 FQGTGA. Trimming stripped 5 bases from V and 1 base from J, with 14 bases between.

This clonotype was recorded a few times. J is TRBJ2-2 and V is TRBV27, with TRBD2 identical over 9 bases. After removal of 8 bases from V and 4 bases from J, the junction contained 5 bases not matched to a gene. CDR1 MNHEY and CDR2 SMNVEV come from the germline V gene (reference sequence). The CDR3 totals 14 residues. For the CDR3, the DNA is TGTGCCAGCCATAGCGGGAGTTTCACCGGGGAGCTGTTTTTT. It encodes CASHSGSFTGELFF.

V is TRBV20-1 and J is TRBJ2-2, with TRBD2 identical over 10 bases. This CDR3 comprises 16 residues. The ends lost 6 bases at V and 4 bases at J; junction bases unmatched: 11. Germline values: CDR1 DFQATT, CDR2 SNEGSKA (reference sequence). The CDR3 sequence: CSAPSPSGSGTGELFF. The CDR3 DNA sequence: TGCAGTGCACCGTCACCTAGCGGGAGTGGCACCGGGGAGCTGTTTTTT.

This clonotype has at least ten counts. This chain links TRBV6-1 with TRBJ2-7; D may be TRBD1 (6 bases). Germline V lookup: CDR1 MNHNS, CDR2 SASEGT. The CDR3 covers 13 residues. V was clipped by 5 bases and J by 2 bases, with 10 bases between them. The CDR3 DNA is TGTGCCAGCAGTCGGACAGCAGCCTACGAGCAGTACTTC. Protein sequence: CASSRTAAYEQYF.

The rearrangement uses TRBV20-1 and TRBJ2-3; 10 positions agree with TRBD2. The CDR3 has 13 amino acids. Germline CDR1 is DFQATT and CDR2 is SNEGSKA (reference sequence). Trimming removed 4 bases from V and 5 bases from J; junction bases left unmatched: 3. CDR3 sequence reads: CSAIRLAGDTQYF. The CDR3 DNA is TGCAGTGCTATCCGACTAGCGGGAGATACGCAGTATTTT.

This clonotype was observed a handful of times. This chain links TRBV18 with TRBJ2-2; 12 positions match TRBD1. Per germline, CDR1 KGHSH and CDR2 LQKENI. V lost 3 bases and J lost 12; bases outside the gene matches: 8. The CDR3 spans 15 residues. DNA of the CDR3: TGTGCCAGCTCACCTCCGGGACAGGGGGCGTCGAAGCTGTTTTTT. This codes for CASSPPGQGASKLFF.

Many counts were recorded for this clonotype. V usage is TRBV5-1 and J usage is TRBJ2-5; D might be TRBD2 (7 bases). There are 18 residues in the CDR3. V was cut by 4 bases and J by 0 bases, with 22 bases left in between. From germline, CDR1 is SGHRS and CDR2 YFSETQ. This CDR3 is CASSNVNVGGANQETQYF. DNA of the CDR3: TGCGCCAGCAGCAACGTGAACGTGGGGGGGGCGAACCAAGAGACCCAGTACTTC.

Only a few counts were recorded for this clonotype. V and J are TRBV5-1 and TRBJ1-1; D is undetermined. Germline CDR1 is SGHRS and CDR2 is YFSETQ. The CDR3 spans 14 residues. V was clipped by 5 bases and J by 1 base, with 12 bases between them. The CDR3 region has the DNA TGCGCCAGCAGGAACGCCGGGTCGAACACTGAAGCTTTCTTT. Encoded protein: CASRNAGSNTEAFF.

V usage is TRBV5-1 and J usage is TRBJ1-1, with 9 bases matching TRBD1. CDR1 and CDR2 from the germline V gene are SGHRS and YFSETQ. J lost 5 bases, V lost 1 base, and 6 bases had no gene match. This CDR3 is built from 15 residues. In DNA form, the CDR3 reads TGCGCCAGCAGCTTGCTCACAGGGGGCGAAACTGAAGCTTTCTTT. It specifies CASSLLTGGETEAFF.

This chain connects TRBV11-2 to TRBJ2-3, with 11 bases that match TRBD2. The V gene end was trimmed by 7 bases and the J gene end by 6 bases; junction bases not matched to a gene: 6. The germline V gene has CDR1 SGHAT and CDR2 FQNNGV. The CDR3 is 14 residues long. The CDR3 DNA reads TGTGCCAGCAAGATAGCGGGGGGGCCTGATACGCAGTATTTT. Encoded protein: CASKIAGGPDTQYF.

This clonotype turned up a few times. The chain recombines TRBV7-9 with TRBJ2-2; D might be TRBD2 (6 bases). Germline-derived CDR1 and CDR2 are SEHNR and FQNEAQ (reference sequence). V shed 11 bases and J shed 0 bases, with 19 bases lying between them. This CDR3 is 16 amino acids long. The CDR3 nucleotides are TGTGCCGGATCCGGCGGGGTCAAGCCGAACACCGGGGAGCTGTTTTTT. This translates into CAGSGGVKPNTGELFF.

V usage is TRBV5-6 and J usage is TRBJ2-3; 9 bases line up with TRBD2. The J segment lost 3 bases and the V segment lost 1 base, leaving 9 bases of the junction unmatched. The CDR3 is made up of 17 amino acids. The germline gives CDR1 SGHDT, CDR2 YYEEEE. The chain's CDR3 is CASSLLTSGALTDTQYF. DNA for the CDR3: TGTGCCAGCAGCTTGCTGACTAGCGGAGCCCTTACAGATACGCAGTATTTT. Full variable domain (rest looked up from reference TRBV5-6 and TRBJ2-3): DAGVTQSPTHLIKTRGQQVTLRCSPKSGHDTVSWYQQALGQGPQFIFQYYEEEERQRGNFPDRFSGHQFPNYSSELNVNALLLGDSALYLCASSLLTSGALTDTQYFGPGTRLTVL.

This clonotype has more than one count but fewer than ten. The rearrangement joins TRBV2 to TRBJ1-2, with D possibly TRBD1 on 5 matching bases. Trimming pared 3 bases from V and 4 bases from J, leaving 18 bases between. CDR3 size: 16 residues. Germline CDR1 is SNHLY and CDR2 is FYNNEI. CDR3 coding DNA: TGTGCCAGCAGTGACAGCCGGGACGCTCTTGGCTATGGCTACACCTTC. Residues: CASSDSRDALGYGYTF.

This sequence joins TRBV24-1 and TRBJ2-5; D tentatively reads TRBD1 or TRBD2 (7 bases each). This CDR3 has 18 residues. Trimming pared 0 bases from V and 3 bases from J, leaving 19 bases between. Germline CDR1 and CDR2: KGHDR and SFDVKD. CDR3 amino acids: CATSDLLGRGGSEETQYF. The CDR3 DNA reads as TGTGCCACCAGTGATTTGCTGGGCAGGGGGGGTTCGGAAGAGACCCAGTACTTC.

This rearrangement joins TRBV18 to TRBJ2-2; maybe TRBD1 (6 bases). Trimming took 6 bases from V and 1 from J, leaving 15 bases between them. The CDR3 has 16 amino acids. The V gene's germline CDR1 is KGHSH and CDR2 LQKENI. The CDR3 loop reads CASSPPGQMNTGELFF. The CDR3 DNA reads as TGTGCCAGCTCTCCCCCGGGACAAATGAACACCGGGGAGCTGTTTTTT.

Ten or more counts support this clonotype. This rearrangement joins TRBV7-9 to TRBJ2-7; 11 nucleotides match TRBD2. The CDR3 is 15 residues long. Germline CDR1 SEHNR, CDR2 FQNEAQ (reference sequence). J lost 5 bases, V lost 5 bases, and 8 bases had no gene match. In DNA, the CDR3 is TGTGCCAGCAGCAACGTTCCTAGCGGGAGGAACGAGCAGTACTTC. It codes for CASSNVPSGRNEQYF.

This clonotype was seen many times. V is TRBV29-1 and J is TRBJ2-1, with D possibly matching TRBD2 (5 bases). The CDR3 contains 11 residues. Germline V gene lookup returns CDR1 SQVTM and CDR2 ANQGSEA. Trimming stripped 7 bases from V and 8 bases from J, with 12 bases between. This CDR3 is CSATRLDEQFF. CDR3 coding DNA: TGCAGCGCCACTAGACTCGATGAGCAGTTCTTC.

This clonotype was picked up a small number of times. This chain joins TRBV6-1 and TRBJ2-7; D is unclear. V dropped 4 bases and J dropped 5 bases, with 3 bases sitting between them. Per germline, CDR1 MNHNS and CDR2 SASEGT. The CDR3 has 10 amino acids. The CDR3 DNA is TGTGCCAGCAGTGCGGACGAGCAGTACTTC. It encodes CASSADEQYF.

The chain links TRBV4-3 to TRBJ2-3; D might be TRBD1 (6 bases). The CDR3 runs 14 residues. The V end was cut by 3 bases, the J end by 8 bases, with 15 bases between. CDR1 is LGHNA and CDR2 is YSLEER in the germline V gene. Here the CDR3 reads CASSQNRVRVTQYF. In DNA form, the CDR3 reads TGCGCCAGCAGCCAGAACAGGGTACGGGTTACGCAGTATTTT.

This clonotype was seen a single time. The genes are TRBV4-3 and TRBJ2-1; 9 nucleotides align to TRBD1. Trimming removed 0 bases from V and 6 bases from J; junction bases left unmatched: 9. Germline V gene lookup returns CDR1 LGHNA and CDR2 YSLEER. The CDR3 has 17 residues. The CDR3 is CASSQERGQGWGNEQFF. The CDR3 nucleotides read TGCGCCAGCAGCCAAGAAAGGGGACAGGGTTGGGGCAATGAGCAGTTCTTC.

This clonotype was observed many times. The chain recombines TRBV7-9 with TRBJ1-5, with a possible D match to TRBD1 (6 bases). V lost 1 base and J 4 bases, leaving 11 bases between the germline ends. This CDR3 has 15 residues. CDR1 SEHNR and CDR2 FQNEAQ come from the germline V gene (reference sequence). The CDR3 sequence: CASSLGGARNQPQHF. The CDR3 coding sequence is TGTGCCAGCAGCTTAGGGGGGGCGCGGAATCAGCCCCAGCATTTT.

The chain uses TRBV5-4 and TRBJ2-1; 7 bases are shared with TRBD1. CDR3 length: 16 amino acids. V shed 2 bases and J 5 bases; nucleotides not matched to a gene: 10. CDR1 is SGHNT and CDR2 is YYREEE in the germline V gene (reference sequence). The CDR3 sequence is CASSLGQALFHNEQFF. In nucleotides, the CDR3 is TGTGCCAGCAGCTTAGGACAGGCCCTATTCCACAATGAGCAGTTCTTC. Together with reference TRBV5-4 and TRBJ2-1, the CDR3 gives the full variable domain: ETGVTQSPTHLIKTRGQQVTLRCSSQSGHNTVSWYQQALGQGPQFIFQYYREEENGRGNFPPRFSGLQFPNYSSELNVNALELDDSALYLCASSLGQALFHNEQFFGPGTRLTVL.

Ten or more counts support this clonotype. V and J are TRBV12-3 or TRBV12-4 and TRBJ2-7; D might be TRBD1 (7 bases). The CDR3 consists of 14 residues. V was cut by 4 bases and J by 6 bases, with 16 bases left in between. The CDR3: CASSSQGGLSEQYF. CDR3 sequence (DNA): TGTGCCAGCAGTTCCCAGGGGGGTTTGAGCGAGCAGTACTTC.

The chain recombines TRBV12-3 or TRBV12-4 with TRBJ1-1; D remains unclear. The V and J ends lost 5 bases and 0 bases respectively, with 16 bases between them. The CDR3 is 16 residues long. CDR3 in amino acids: CASSPHLGSMNTEAFF. As DNA, the CDR3 is TGTGCCAGCAGTCCTCATTTGGGGTCTATGAACACTGAAGCTTTCTTT.

This clonotype was observed at least ten times. V gene TRBV27 combines with J gene TRBJ2-3; unclear D gene. Per the germline V gene, CDR1 is MNHEY and CDR2 is SMNVEV (reference sequence). Trimming pared 4 bases from V and 1 base from J, leaving 15 bases between. CDR3 size: 16 residues. CDR3 DNA sequence: TGTGCCAGCAGTTCCTATGTGCTAATCGGCACAGATACGCAGTATTTT. Protein: CASSSYVLIGTDTQYF.

V usage is TRBV7-2 and J usage is TRBJ2-7; 8 bases fit TRBD1. This CDR3 has 14 amino acids. V shed 4 bases, J shed 12 bases, and the junction held 14 bases outside the gene matches. Germline CDR1 SGHTA, CDR2 FQGNSA. Here the CDR3 reads CASSSPKHQGAPYF. The CDR3 DNA reads TGTGCCAGCAGCTCACCTAAACATCAGGGGGCTCCGTACTTC.